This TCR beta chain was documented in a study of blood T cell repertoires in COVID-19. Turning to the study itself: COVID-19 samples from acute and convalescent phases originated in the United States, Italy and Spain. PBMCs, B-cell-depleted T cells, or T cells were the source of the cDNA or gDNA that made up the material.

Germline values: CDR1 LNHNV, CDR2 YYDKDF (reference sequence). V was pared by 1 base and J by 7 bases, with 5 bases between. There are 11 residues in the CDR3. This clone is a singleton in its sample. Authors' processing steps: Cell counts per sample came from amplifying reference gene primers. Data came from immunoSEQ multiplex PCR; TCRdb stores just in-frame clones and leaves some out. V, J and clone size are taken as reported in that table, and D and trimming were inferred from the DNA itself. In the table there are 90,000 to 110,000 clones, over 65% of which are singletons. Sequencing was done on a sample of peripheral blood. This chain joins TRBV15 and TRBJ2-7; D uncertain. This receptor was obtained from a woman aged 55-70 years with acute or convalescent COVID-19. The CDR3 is CATSRGREQYF. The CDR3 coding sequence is TGTGCCACCAGCAGAGGCAGGGAGCAGTACTTC.